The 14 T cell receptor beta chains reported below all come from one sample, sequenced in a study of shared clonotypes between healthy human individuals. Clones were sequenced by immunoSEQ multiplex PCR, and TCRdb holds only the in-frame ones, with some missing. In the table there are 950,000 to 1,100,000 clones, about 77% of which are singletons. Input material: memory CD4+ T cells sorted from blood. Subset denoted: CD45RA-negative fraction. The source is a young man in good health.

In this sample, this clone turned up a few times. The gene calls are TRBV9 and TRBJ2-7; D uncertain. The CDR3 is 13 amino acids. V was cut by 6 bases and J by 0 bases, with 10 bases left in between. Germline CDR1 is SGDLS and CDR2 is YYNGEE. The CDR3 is CASIPASSYEQYF. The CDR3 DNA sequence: TGTGCCAGCATACCGGCGAGCTCCTACGAGCAGTACTTC. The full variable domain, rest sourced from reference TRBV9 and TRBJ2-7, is DSGVTQTPKHLITATGQRVTLRCSPRSGDLSVYWYQQSLDQGLQFLIQYYNGEERAKGNILERFSAQQFPDLHSELNLSSLELGDSALYFCASIPASSYEQYFGPGTRLTVT.

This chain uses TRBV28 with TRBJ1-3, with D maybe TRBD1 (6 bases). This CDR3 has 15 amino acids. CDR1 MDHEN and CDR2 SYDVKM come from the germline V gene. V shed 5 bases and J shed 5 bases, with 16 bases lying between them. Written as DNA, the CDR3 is TGTGCCAGCAGTACCCACAGGGAGGGAAGAAACACCATATATTTT. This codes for CASSTHREGRNTIYF.

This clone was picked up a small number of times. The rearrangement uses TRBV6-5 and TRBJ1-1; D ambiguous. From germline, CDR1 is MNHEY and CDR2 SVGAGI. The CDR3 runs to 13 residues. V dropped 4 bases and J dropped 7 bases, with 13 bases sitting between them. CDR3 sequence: CASSSYGPGEAFF. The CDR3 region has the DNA TGTGCCAGCAGTTCCTACGGGCCGGGTGAAGCTTTCTTT.

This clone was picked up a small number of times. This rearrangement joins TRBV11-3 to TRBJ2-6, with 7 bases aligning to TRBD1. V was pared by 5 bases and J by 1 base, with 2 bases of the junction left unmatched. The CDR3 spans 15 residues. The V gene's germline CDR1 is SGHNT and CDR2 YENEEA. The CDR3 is CASSLTGSGANVLTF. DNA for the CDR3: TGTGCCAGCAGCCTGACAGGGTCTGGGGCCAACGTCCTGACTTTC.

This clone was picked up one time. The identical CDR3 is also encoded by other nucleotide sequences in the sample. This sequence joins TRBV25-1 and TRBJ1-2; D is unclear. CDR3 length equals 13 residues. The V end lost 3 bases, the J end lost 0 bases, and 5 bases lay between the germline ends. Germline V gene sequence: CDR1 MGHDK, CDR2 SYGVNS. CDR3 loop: CASSEAANYGYTF. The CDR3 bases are TGTGCCAGCAGTGAGGCAGCTAACTATGGCTACACCTTC.

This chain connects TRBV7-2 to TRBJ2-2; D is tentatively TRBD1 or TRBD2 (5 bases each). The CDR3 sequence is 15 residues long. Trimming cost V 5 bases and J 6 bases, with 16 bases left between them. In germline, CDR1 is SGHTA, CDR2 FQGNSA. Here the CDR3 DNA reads TGTGCCAGCAGCCCCACCGGGACCCTACCCGGGGAGCTGTTTTTT. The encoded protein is CASSPTGTLPGELFF.

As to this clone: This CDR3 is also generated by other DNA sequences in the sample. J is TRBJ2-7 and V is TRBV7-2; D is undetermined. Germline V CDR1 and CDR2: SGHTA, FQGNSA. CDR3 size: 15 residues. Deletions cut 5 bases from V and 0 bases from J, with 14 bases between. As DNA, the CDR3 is TGTGCCAGCAGCCTATATGGGCCAAGCTCCTACGAGCAGTACTTC. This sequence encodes CASSLYGPSSYEQYF.

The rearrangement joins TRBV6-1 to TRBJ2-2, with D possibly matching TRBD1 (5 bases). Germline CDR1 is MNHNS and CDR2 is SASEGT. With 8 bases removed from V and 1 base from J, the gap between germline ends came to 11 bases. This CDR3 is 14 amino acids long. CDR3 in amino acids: CASRTGLNTGELFF. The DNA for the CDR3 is TGTGCCAGCCGTACAGGTTTGAACACCGGGGAGCTGTTTTTT.

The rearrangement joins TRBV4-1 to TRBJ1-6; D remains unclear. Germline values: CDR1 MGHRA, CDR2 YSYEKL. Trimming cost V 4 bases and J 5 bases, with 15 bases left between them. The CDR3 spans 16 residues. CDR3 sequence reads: CASSRLPFEDNSPLHF. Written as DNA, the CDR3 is TGCGCCAGCAGCCGTTTACCCTTTGAGGATAATTCACCCCTCCACTTT.

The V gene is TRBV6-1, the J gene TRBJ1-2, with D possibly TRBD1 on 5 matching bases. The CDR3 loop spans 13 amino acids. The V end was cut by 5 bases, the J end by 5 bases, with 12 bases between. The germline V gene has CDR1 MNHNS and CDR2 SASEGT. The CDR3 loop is CASSPDGTYGYTF. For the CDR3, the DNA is TGTGCCAGCAGTCCCGACGGGACTTATGGCTACACCTTC.

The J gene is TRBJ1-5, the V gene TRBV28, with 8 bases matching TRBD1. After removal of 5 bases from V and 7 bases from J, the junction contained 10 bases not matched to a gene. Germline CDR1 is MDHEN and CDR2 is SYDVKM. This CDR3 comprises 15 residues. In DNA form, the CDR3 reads TGTGCCAGCAGTAACGGACAGGGTGGCGGACAGCCCCAGCATTTT. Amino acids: CASSNGQGGGQPQHF.

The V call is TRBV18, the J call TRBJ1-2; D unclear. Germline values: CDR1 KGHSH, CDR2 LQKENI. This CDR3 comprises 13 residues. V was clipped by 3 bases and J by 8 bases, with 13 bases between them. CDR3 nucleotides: TGTGCCAGCTCACCCTCTCTAGGGCGAGGCTACACCTTC. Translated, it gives CASSPSLGRGYTF.

CDR3 amino acids: CASSVGWGRDTGELFF. The CDR3 bases are TGTGCCAGCAGCGTAGGATGGGGGAGGGACACCGGGGAGCTGTTTTTT. The chain is built from TRBV9 and TRBJ2-2; 7 bases are a match to TRBD2. Per the germline V gene, CDR1 is SGDLS and CDR2 is YYNGEE. This CDR3 region has 16 residues. The V and J ends lost 0 bases and 3 bases, in that order; junction bases with no gene match: 5.

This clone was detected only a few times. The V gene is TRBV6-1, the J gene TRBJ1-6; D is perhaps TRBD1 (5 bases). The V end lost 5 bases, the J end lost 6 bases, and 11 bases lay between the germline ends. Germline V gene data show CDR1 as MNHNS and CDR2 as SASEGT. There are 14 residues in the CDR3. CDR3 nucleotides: TGTGCCAGCAGTCCGGGGACGGCTAATTCACCCCTCCACTTT. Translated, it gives CASSPGTANSPLHF.